These 2 T cell receptor beta chains originate from one sample sequenced in a study of cytomegalovirus exposure and HLA in healthy donors. Amplification used 60 Vbeta primers and 13 Jbeta primers. Clones were sequenced by immunoSEQ multiplex PCR, and TCRdb holds only the in-frame ones, with some missing. This sample yields 150,000 to 200,000 clones, of which roughly 80% are seen a single time; 0.2% to 0.3% belongs to the top ten. The sequenced sample was PBMCs. The receptor set was obtained from a boy aged 5-17 years in good health and CMV-seronegative.

This rearrangement joins TRBV7-9 to TRBJ2-7, with D maybe TRBD2 (5 bases). CDR1 SEHNR and CDR2 FQNEAQ come from the germline V gene (reference sequence). The CDR3 loop spans 15 amino acids. V was cut by 2 bases and J by 4 bases, with 15 bases left in between. CDR3 in amino acids: CASSLSGSANYEQYF. DNA of the CDR3: TGTGCCAGCAGCTTAAGCGGCTCAGCCAATTACGAGCAGTACTTC.

V is TRBV2 and J is TRBJ2-5; 9 positions match TRBD2. This CDR3 has 16 residues. Germline trimming cut 7 bases from V and 0 bases from J; bases unmatched to any gene: 9. Per germline, CDR1 SNHLY and CDR2 FYNNEI. The CDR3 region is CASIGAGGWYQETQYF. The CDR3 bases are TGTGCCAGCATAGGAGCGGGGGGCTGGTACCAAGAGACCCAGTACTTC.